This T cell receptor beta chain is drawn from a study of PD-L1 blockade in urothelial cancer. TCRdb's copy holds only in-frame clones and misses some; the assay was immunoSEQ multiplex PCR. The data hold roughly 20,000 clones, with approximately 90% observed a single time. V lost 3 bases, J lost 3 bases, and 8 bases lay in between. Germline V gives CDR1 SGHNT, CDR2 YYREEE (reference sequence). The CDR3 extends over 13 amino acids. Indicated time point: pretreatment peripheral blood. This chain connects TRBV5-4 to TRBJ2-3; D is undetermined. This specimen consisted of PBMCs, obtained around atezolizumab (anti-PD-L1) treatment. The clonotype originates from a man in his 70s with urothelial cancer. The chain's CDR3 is CASSSVPTDTQYF. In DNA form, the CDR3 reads TGTGCCAGCAGCTCGGTCCCGACAGATACGCAGTATTTT.